This paragraph covers one TCR beta chain sequence. Its antigen is not known. Within the sample, other DNA sequences also encode this same CDR3. Germline lookup yields CDR1 MGHRA and CDR2 YSYEKL. Trimming left V 0 bases short and J 6 bases short, with 3 bases between. CDR3 length: 13 residues. Generated by immunoSEQ multiplex PCR, the TCRdb table keeps only in-frame clones and is missing some. The data hold 2 million to 2.5 million clones, with under 97% observed a single time. This record comes from a study of shared clonotypes between healthy human individuals. General study results and limits: Rarefaction gave evidence that sorted-subset sequencing remained incomplete despite large depth.

The chain joins TRBV4-1 to TRBJ1-6; D is unclear. This TCR came from a man aged 18 to 29 in good health. The sample was naive CD4+ T cells sorted from blood. As to subset: CD45RA+ positively selected. The DNA for the CDR3 is TGCGCCAGCAGCCAAGACCCTAATTCACCCCTCCACTTT. Translated: CASSQDPNSPLHF.